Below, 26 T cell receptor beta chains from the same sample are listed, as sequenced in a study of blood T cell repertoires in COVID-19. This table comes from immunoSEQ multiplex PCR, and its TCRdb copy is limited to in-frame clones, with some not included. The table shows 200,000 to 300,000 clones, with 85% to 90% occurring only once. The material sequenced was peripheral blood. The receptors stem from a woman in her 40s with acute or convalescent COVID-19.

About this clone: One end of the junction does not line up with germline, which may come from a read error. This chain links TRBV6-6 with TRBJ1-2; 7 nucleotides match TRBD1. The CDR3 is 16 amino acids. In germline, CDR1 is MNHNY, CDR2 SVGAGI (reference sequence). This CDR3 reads CASSDSHDRANYGYTF. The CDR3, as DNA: TGTGCCAGCAGTGACTCTCACGACAGGGCTAACTATGGCTACACCTTC.

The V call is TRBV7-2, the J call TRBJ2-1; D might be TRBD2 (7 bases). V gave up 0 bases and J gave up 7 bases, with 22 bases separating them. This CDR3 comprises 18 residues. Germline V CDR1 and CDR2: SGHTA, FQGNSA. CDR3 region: CASSLAQVGRGRGNEQFF. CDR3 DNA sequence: TGTGCCAGCAGCTTAGCGCAAGTCGGGCGGGGGCGAGGGAATGAGCAGTTCTTC.

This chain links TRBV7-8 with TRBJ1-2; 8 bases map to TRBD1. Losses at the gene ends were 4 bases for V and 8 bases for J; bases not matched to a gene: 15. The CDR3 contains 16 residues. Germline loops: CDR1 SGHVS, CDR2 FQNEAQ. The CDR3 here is CASSSGQGTGLEGYTF. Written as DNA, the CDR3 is TGTGCCAGCAGCTCTGGACAGGGAACAGGGTTGGAGGGCTACACCTTC.

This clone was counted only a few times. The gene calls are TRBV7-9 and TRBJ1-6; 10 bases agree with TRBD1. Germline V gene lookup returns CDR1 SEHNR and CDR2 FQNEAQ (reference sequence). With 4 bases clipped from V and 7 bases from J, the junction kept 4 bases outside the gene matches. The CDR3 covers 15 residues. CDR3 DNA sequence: TGTGCCAGCAGCTCCAGACAGGGGGCGAATTCACCCCTCCACTTT. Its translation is CASSSRQGANSPLHF.

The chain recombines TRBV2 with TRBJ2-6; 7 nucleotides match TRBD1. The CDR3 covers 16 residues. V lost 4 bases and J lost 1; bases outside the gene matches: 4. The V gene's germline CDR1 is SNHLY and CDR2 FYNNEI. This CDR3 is CASSVSGGSGANVLTF. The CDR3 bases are TGTGCCAGCAGTGTGTCAGGGGGATCTGGGGCCAACGTCCTGACTTTC. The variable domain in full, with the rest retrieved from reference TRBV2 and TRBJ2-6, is EPEVTQTPSHQVTQMGQEVILRCVPISNHLYFYWYRQILGQKVEFLVSFYNNEISEKSEIFDDQFSVERPDGSNFTLKIRSTKLEDSAMYFCASSVSGGSGANVLTFGAGSRLTVL.

CDR3 in DNA: TGTGCCAGCTCACTTCAGGACTCCTACGAGCAGTACGTC. Its protein is CASSLQDSYEQYV. V usage is TRBV18 and J usage is TRBJ2-7; D unclear. The CDR3 sequence is 13 residues long. The ends were cut back, 4 bases at V and 0 bases at J, with 7 bases in the middle. Germline CDR1 KGHSH, CDR2 LQKENI.

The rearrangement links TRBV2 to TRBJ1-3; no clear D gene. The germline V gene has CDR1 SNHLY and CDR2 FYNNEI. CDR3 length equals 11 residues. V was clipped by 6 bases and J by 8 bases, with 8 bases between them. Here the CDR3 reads CASRLEHTIYF. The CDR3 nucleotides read TGTGCCAGCAGGCTGGAGCACACCATATATTTT.

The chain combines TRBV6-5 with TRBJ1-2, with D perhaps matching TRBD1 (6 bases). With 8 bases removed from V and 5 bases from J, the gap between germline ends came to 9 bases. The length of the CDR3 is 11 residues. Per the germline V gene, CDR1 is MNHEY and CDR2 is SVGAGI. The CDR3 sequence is CASATGYGYTF. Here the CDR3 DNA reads TGTGCCAGCGCCACAGGGTATGGCTACACCTTC.

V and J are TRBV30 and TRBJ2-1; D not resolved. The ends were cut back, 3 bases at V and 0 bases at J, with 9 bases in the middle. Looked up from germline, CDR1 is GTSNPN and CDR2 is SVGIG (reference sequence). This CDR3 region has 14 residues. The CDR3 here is CAWSWSSSYNEQFF. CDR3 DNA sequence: TGTGCCTGGAGCTGGTCGAGCTCCTACAATGAGCAGTTCTTC.

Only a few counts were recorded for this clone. CDR3 loop: CASKGGHSPLHF. CDR3 DNA sequence: TGTGCCAGCAAAGGGGGCCATTCACCCCTCCACTTT. V is TRBV12-3 or TRBV12-4 and J is TRBJ1-6; 7 nucleotides agree with TRBD1. V trimming: 7 bases; J trimming: 8 bases; junction bases outside the gene matches: 2. The CDR3 runs 12 residues.

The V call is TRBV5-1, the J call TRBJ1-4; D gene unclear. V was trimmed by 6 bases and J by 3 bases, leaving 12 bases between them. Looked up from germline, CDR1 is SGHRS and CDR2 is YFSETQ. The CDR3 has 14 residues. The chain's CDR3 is CASTGGTPNEKLFF. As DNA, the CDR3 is TGCGCCAGCACCGGAGGAACACCTAATGAAAAACTGTTTTTT.

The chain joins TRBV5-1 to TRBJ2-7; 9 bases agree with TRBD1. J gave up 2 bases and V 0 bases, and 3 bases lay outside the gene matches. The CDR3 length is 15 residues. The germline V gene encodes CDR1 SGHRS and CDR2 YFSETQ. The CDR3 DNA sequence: TGCGCCAGCAGCTTGGGTGACAGGGGGGCCTACGAGCAGTACGTC. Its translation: CASSLGDRGAYEQYV.

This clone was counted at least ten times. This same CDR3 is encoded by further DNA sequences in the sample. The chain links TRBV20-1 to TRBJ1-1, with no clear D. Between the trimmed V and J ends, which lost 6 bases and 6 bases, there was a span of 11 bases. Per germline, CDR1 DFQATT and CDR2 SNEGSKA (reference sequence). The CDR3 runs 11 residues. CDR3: CSARAGAEAFF. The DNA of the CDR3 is TGCAGTGCCCGAGCGGGAGCTGAAGCTTTCTTT.

CDR3 in amino acids: CASSYSTGGAITQFF. The CDR3 nucleotides read TGTGCCAGCAGTTATTCGACAGGGGGCGCGATCACGCAGTTCTTC. The chain carries TRBV6-6 and TRBJ2-1; TRBD1 aligns across 10 bases. CDR3 size: 15 residues. Looked up from germline, CDR1 is MNHNY and CDR2 is SVGAGI (reference sequence). V was pared by 3 bases and J by 12 bases, with 11 bases of the junction left unmatched.

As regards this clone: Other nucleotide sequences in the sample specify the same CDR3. DNA for the CDR3: TGTGCCAGCAGTTTTGGTGCCTACCAGCCCCAGCATTTT. Protein sequence: CASSFGAYQPQHF. The chain employs TRBV12-3 or TRBV12-4 and TRBJ1-5, with unresolved D. This CDR3 is built from 13 residues. The germline V and J ends were trimmed by 3 bases and 7 bases, with 10 bases remaining between them.

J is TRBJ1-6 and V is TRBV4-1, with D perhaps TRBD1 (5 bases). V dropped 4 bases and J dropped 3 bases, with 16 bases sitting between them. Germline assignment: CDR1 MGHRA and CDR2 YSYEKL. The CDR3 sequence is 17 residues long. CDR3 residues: CASSRVAGGDYNSPLHF. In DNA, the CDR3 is TGCGCCAGCAGCCGTGTAGCAGGAGGGGACTATAATTCACCCCTCCACTTT.

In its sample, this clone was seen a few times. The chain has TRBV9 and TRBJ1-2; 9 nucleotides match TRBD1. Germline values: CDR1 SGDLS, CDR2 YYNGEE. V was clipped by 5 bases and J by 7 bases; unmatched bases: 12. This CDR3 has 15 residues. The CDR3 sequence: CASSASGTGRGGYTF. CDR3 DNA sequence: TGTGCCAGCAGTGCCTCCGGGACAGGGAGAGGTGGCTACACCTTC.

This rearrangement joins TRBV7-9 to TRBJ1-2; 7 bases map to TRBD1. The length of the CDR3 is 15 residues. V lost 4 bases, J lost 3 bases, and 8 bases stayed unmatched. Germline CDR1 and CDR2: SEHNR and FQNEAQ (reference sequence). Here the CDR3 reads CASSSLEGGDYGYTF. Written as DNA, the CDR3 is TGTGCCAGCAGCTCCCTAGAAGGGGGCGACTATGGCTACACCTTC.

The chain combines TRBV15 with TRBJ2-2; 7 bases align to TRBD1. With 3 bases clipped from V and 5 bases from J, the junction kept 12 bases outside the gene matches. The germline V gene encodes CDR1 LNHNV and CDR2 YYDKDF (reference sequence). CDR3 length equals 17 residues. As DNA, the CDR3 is TGTGCCACCAGCAGGGATCTCGCCGGGACAGATACCGGGGAGCTGTTTTTT. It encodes CATSRDLAGTDTGELFF.

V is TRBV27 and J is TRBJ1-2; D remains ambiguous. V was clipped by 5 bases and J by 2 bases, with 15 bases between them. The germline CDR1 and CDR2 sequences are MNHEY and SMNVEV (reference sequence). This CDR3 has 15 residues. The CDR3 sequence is CASSEVHRSNYGYTF. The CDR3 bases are TGTGCCAGCAGTGAGGTCCACCGCTCAAACTATGGCTACACCTTC.

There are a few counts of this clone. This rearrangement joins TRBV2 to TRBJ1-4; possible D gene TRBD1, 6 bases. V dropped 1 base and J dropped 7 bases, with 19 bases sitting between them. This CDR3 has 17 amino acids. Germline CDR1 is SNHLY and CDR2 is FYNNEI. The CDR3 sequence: CASSEGRGGGLGEKLFF. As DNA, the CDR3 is TGTGCCAGCAGTGAAGGTAGGGGGGGCGGCCTGGGTGAAAAACTGTTTTTT.

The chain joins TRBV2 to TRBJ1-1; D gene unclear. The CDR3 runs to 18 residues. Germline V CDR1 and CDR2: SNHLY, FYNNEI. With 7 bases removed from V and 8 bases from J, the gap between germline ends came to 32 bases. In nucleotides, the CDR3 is TGTGCCAGCACCACGCAAGAGGGTAACTGGCGTCCAAGTCCAGAAGCTTTCTTT. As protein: CASTTQEGNWRPSPEAFF. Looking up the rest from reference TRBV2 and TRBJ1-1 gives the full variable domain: EPEVTQTPSHQVTQMGQEVILRCVPISNHLYFYWYRQILGQKVEFLVSFYNNEISEKSEIFDDQFSVERPDGSNFTLKIRSTKLEDSAMYFCASTTQEGNWRPSPEAFFGQGTRLTVV.

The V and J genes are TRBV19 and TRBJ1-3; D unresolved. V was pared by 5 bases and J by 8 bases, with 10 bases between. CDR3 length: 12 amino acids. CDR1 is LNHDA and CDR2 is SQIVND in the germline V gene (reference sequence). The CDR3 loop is CASSSPRDTIYF. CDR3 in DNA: TGTGCCAGTAGTTCACCGCGGGACACCATATATTTT. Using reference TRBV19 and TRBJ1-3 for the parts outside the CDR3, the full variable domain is DGGITQSPKYLFRKEGQNVTLSCEQNLNHDAMYWYRQDPGQGLRLIYYSQIVNDFQKGDIAEGYSVSREKKESFPLTVTSAQKNPTAFYLCASSSPRDTIYFGEGSWLTVV.

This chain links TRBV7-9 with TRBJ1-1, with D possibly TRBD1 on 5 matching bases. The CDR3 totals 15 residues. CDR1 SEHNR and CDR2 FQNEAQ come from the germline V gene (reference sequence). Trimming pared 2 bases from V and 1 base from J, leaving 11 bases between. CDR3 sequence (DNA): TGTGCCAGCAGCTTAATGGGGGGTGGGAACACTGAAGCTTTCTTT. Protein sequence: CASSLMGGGNTEAFF.

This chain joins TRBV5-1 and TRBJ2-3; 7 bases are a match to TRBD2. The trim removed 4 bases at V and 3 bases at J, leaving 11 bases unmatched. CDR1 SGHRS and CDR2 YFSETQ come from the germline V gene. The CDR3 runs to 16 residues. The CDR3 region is CASSPGRWERTDTQYF. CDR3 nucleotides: TGCGCCAGCAGCCCCGGGAGGTGGGAACGGACAGATACGCAGTATTTT. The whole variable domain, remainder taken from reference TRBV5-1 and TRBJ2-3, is KAGVTQTPRYLIKTRGQQVTLSCSPISGHRSVSWYQQTPGQGLQFLFEYFSETQRNKGNFPGRFSGRQFSNSRSEMNVSTLELGDSALYLCASSPGRWERTDTQYFGPGTRLTVL.

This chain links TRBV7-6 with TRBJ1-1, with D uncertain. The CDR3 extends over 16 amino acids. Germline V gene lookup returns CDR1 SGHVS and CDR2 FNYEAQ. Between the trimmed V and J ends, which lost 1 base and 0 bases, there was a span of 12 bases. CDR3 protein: CASSLGPPRMNTEAFF. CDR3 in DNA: TGTGCCAGCAGCTTAGGCCCCCCGAGGATGAACACTGAAGCTTTCTTT.